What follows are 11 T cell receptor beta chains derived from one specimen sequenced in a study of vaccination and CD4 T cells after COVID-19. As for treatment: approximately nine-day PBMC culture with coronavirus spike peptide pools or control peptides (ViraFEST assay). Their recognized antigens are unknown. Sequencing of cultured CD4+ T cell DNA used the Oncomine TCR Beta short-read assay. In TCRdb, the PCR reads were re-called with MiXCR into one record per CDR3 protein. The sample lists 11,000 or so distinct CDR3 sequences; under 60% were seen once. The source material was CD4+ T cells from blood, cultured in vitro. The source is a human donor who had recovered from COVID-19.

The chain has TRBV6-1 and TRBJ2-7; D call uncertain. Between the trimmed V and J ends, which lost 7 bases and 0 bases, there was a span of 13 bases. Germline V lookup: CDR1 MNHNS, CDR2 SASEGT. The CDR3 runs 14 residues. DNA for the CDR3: TGTGCCAGCACCAGTATAGTGAGCTCCTACGAGCAGTACTTC. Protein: CASTSIVSSYEQYF.

The CDR3 spells CSARFYRNEQFF. CDR3 nucleotide sequence: TGCAGTGCTCGTTTCTACCGCAATGAGCAGTTCTTC. The chain employs TRBV20-1 and TRBJ2-1; the D is unclear. CDR3 length equals 12 residues. V shed 5 bases and J shed 6 bases, with 11 bases lying between them. CDR1 is DFQATT, CDR2 SNEGSKA, per germline (reference sequence).

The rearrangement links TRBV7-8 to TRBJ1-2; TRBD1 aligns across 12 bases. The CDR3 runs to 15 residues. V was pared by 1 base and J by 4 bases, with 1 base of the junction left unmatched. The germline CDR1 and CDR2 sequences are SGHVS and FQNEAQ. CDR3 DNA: TGTGCCAGCAGCTTAGGGGACAGGGGGCTCTATGGCTACACCTTC. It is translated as CASSLGDRGLYGYTF.

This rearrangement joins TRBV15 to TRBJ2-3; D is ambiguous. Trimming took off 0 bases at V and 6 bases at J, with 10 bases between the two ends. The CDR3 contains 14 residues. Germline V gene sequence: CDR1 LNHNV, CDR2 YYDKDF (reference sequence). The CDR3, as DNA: TGTGCCACCAGCAGAGATAATACGTGGGATACGCAGTATTTT. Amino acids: CATSRDNTWDTQYF.

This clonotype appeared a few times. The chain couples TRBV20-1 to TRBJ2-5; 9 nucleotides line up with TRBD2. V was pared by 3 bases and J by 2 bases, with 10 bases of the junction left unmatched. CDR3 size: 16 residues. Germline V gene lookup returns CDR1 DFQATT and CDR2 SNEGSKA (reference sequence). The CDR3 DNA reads TGCAGTGCTAGTCCATTAGCGGGAGTGTGGCAAGAGACCCAGTACTTC. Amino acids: CSASPLAGVWQETQYF.

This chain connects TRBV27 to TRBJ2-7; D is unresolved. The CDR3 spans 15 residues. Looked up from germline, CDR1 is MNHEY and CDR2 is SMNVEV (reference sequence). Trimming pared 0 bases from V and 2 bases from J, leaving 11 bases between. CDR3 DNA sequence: TGTGCCAGCAGTTTATCTGCCTCCGGCGCCTACGAGCAGTACTTC. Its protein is CASSLSASGAYEQYF.

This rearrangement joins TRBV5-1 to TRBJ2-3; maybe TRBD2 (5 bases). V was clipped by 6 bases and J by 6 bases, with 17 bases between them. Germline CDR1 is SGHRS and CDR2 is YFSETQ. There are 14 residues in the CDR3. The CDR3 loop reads CASTSASGSDTQYF. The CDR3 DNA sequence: TGCGCCAGCACCAGTGCGAGCGGTTCCGATACGCAGTATTTT. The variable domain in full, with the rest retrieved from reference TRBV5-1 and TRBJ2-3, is KAGVTQTPRYLIKTRGQQVTLSCSPISGHRSVSWYQQTPGQGLQFLFEYFSETQRNKGNFPGRFSGRQFSNSRSEMNVSTLELGDSALYLCASTSASGSDTQYFGPGTRLTVL.

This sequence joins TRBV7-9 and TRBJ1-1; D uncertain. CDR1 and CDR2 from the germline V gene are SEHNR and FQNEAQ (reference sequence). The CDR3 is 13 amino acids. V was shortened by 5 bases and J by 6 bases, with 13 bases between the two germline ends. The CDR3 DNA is TGTGCCAGCAGCCCACTGGGGTTCGCTGAAGCTTTCTTT. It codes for CASSPLGFAEAFF.

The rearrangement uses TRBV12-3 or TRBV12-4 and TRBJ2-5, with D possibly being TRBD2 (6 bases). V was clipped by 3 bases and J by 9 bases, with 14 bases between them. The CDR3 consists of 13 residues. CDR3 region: CASSLTGEGAQYF. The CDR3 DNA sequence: TGTGCCAGCAGTTTGACGGGAGAAGGGGCCCAGTACTTC.

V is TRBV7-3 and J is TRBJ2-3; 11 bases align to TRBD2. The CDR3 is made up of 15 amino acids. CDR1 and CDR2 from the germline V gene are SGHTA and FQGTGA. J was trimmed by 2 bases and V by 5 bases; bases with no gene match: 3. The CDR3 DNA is TGTGCCAGCAGCCTACTAGCGGGAGCCACAGATACGCAGTATTTT. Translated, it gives CASSLLAGATDTQYF. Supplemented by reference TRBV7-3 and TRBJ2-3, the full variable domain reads GAGVSQTPSNKVTEKGKYVELRCDPISGHTALYWYRQSLGQGPEFLIYFQGTGAADDSGLPNDRFFAVRPEGSVSTLKIQRTERGDSAVYLCASSLLAGATDTQYFGPGTRLTVL.

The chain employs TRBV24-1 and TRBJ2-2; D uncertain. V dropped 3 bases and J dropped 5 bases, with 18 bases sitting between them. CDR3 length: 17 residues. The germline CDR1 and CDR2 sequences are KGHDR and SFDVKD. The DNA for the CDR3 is TGTGCCACCAGTGATCCCCTTCAGGACCCTTCAACCGGGGAGCTGTTTTTT. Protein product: CATSDPLQDPSTGELFF.